The 3 T cell receptor beta chains listed next were all sequenced from one sample in a study of OX40 agonist ivuxolimab in advanced cancers. Repertoires were generated with immunoSEQ multiplex PCR, while TCRdb's copy carries only in-frame clones and drops some. Counted here are roughly 50,000 clones, 75% to 90% occurring once; the ten biggest clones make up around 12%. The starting material was CD4+ or CD8+ T cells sorted from blood, obtained in a trial of the OX40 agonist ivuxolimab. These receptors all stem from an adult with an advanced solid tumor such as melanoma, head and neck, liver or kidney cancer.

DNA for the CDR3: TGTGCCAGCAGCTTAGGCACAGGGGGATTATACGAGCAGTACTTC. Translated: CASSLGTGGLYEQYF. The V call is TRBV11-3, the J call TRBJ2-7; 8 bases map to TRBD1. The trim removed 1 base at V and 4 bases at J, leaving 6 bases unmatched. The CDR3 sequence is 15 residues long. Germline CDR1 SGHNT, CDR2 YENEEA.

This clone ranks as medium-sized. This rearrangement joins TRBV5-4 to TRBJ2-7; TRBD2 is a possible D gene (6 bases). The CDR3 spans 13 residues. Germline V gene data show CDR1 as SGHNT and CDR2 as YYREEE (reference sequence). V was shortened by 4 bases and J by 7 bases, with 15 bases between the two germline ends. CDR3 protein: CASSNPLRGEQYV. CDR3 nucleotides: TGTGCCAGCAGCAACCCCCTCCGGGGGGAGCAGTACGTC.

This CDR3 reads CASSFLLGQSNTEAFF. CDR3 nucleotides: TGCGCCAGCAGCTTTCTTCTGGGACAGTCGAACACTGAAGCTTTCTTT. This chain uses TRBV5-1 with TRBJ1-1; 7 positions agree with TRBD1. V was pared by 2 bases and J by 1 base, with 8 bases of the junction left unmatched. This CDR3 has 16 residues. The germline V gene has CDR1 SGHRS and CDR2 YFSETQ.